This T cell receptor (beta chain) was captured in a study of Ad26.COV2.S vaccination and SARS-CoV-2 variants. Study as a whole: Doses of Ad26.COV2.S were injected into muscle once or twice, 56 days apart.

Whole-study results and caveats: The placebo group had lower spike-specific TCR breadth than the vaccine recipients did.

This CDR3 is built from 13 residues. Per germline, CDR1 SGHDN and CDR2 FVKESK. The V and J ends lost 3 bases and 13 bases, in that order; junction bases with no gene match: 10. This clone was seen a few times. The target antigen is unknown. The sample's treatment: approximately 18 received Ad26.COV2.S at low or high dose, single or two shots; several received placebo; per-sample allocation not given. Day 63 following the first vaccine or placebo injection was when the samples were taken. Donor was an adult aged 18-55 years in Boston. Using immunoSEQ multiplex PCR, the repertoire was profiled, and TCRdb retains in-frame clones only, with some absent. The data hold 400,000 to 500,000 clones, with 80% to 90% observed a single time.

J is TRBJ1-2 and V is TRBV14; TRBD1 matches 8 bases. The sample was peripheral blood, taken in a trial of Ad26.COV2.S vaccine versus placebo. The source is a person aged 18-60 years who received the Ad26.COV2.S COVID-19 vaccine or a placebo. DNA of the CDR3: TGTGCCAGCAGCCACGGACAGGGCACTTGGGCCACCTTC. Translating gives CASSHGQGTWATF.